The 28 T cell receptor beta chains presented below share a single source sample, sequenced in a study of T-cell reconstitution after alpha-beta-depleted transplantation in children. This sample's TCRbeta library carried unique molecular identifier barcodes. TCRdb reprocessed the PCR reads with MiXCR, giving one entry per CDR3 protein. The data show about 640,000 distinct CDR3 sequences, roughly 17% seen once. The sample was PBMCs from the stem cell graft donor, taken from the stem cell graft. The receptor set was obtained from a human donor who donated a stem cell graft to a child with acute myeloid leukemia.

This clonotype was counted only a few times. The chain is built from TRBV7-2 and TRBJ2-5; no firm D call. V was trimmed by 10 bases and J by 5 bases, leaving 11 bases between them. The CDR3 extends over 11 amino acids. CDR1 is SGHTA, CDR2 FQGNSA, per germline. CDR3 region: CATLYGETQYF. The CDR3 coding sequence is TGTGCCACCCTATATGGGGAGACCCAGTACTTC.

In its sample, this clonotype was seen once. Given a much more abundant clone one base away, this may be a read error. The chain carries TRBV6-6 and TRBJ1-2; no definite D call. The germline V and J ends were trimmed by 4 bases and 9 bases, with 15 bases remaining between them. The CDR3 is 13 residues long. Germline assignment: CDR1 MNHNY and CDR2 SVGAGI (reference sequence). CDR3 sequence: CASSLDQARSYTF. CDR3 DNA: TGTGCCAGCAGTTTGGATCAAGCAAGGAGCTACACCTTC.

This clonotype was detected many times. The rearrangement links TRBV20-1 to TRBJ2-6; the D is unclear. With 0 bases removed from V and 2 bases from J, the gap between germline ends came to 8 bases. The CDR3 is 15 residues long. Looked up from germline, CDR1 is DFQATT and CDR2 is SNEGSKA (reference sequence). The DNA for the CDR3 is TGCAGTGCTAGAGATCCGGTTACTGGGGCCAACGTCCTGACTTTC. Its translation is CSARDPVTGANVLTF.

This clonotype has at least ten counts. The chain is built from TRBV9 and TRBJ1-5; 8 nucleotides agree with TRBD1. The length of the CDR3 is 16 residues. Unmatched junction bases numbered 9, after V lost 7 bases and J lost 0 bases. Germline V gives CDR1 SGDLS, CDR2 YYNGEE. Here the CDR3 reads CASQPGQVYSNQPQHF. CDR3 nucleotides: TGTGCCAGCCAACCGGGACAGGTTTATAGCAATCAGCCCCAGCATTTT. The complete variable domain, with remaining parts taken from reference TRBV9 and TRBJ1-5, reads DSGVTQTPKHLITATGQRVTLRCSPRSGDLSVYWYQQSLDQGLQFLIQYYNGEERAKGNILERFSAQQFPDLHSELNLSSLELGDSALYFCASQPGQVYSNQPQHFGDGTRLSIL.

This sequence joins TRBV27 and TRBJ2-7, with 7 bases lining up with TRBD1. CDR1 and CDR2 from the germline V gene are MNHEY and SMNVEV (reference sequence). The CDR3 runs 15 residues. After removal of 0 bases from V and 5 bases from J, the junction contained 7 bases not matched to a gene. CDR3 region: CASSLSGGVSDEQYV. The CDR3 nucleotides read TGTGCCAGCAGTTTATCAGGGGGCGTCTCGGACGAGCAGTACGTC.

This clonotype has just a few counts. The chain is built from TRBV7-3 and TRBJ1-4; 8 bases line up with TRBD1. There are 15 residues in the CDR3. Germline V CDR1 and CDR2: SGHTA, FQGTGA. Trimming cost V 7 bases and J 8 bases; bases outside gene matches: 12. The CDR3 region has the DNA TGTGCCAGCAACCGGGGCAGGACAGGGTGCGAAAAACTGTTTTTT. It encodes CASNRGRTGCEKLFF.

In this sample, this clonotype turned up a few times. CDR3: CASSWTMRDTQYF. CDR3 sequence (DNA): TGTGCCAGCAGCTGGACAATGAGAGATACGCAGTATTTT. The chain combines TRBV7-2 with TRBJ2-3, with a weak D call TRBD1 (5 bases). Germline lookup yields CDR1 SGHTA and CDR2 FQGNSA. The CDR3 contains 13 residues. Trimming shortened V by 4 bases and J by 5 bases, and 10 bases separated the two germline ends.

This clonotype was counted only a few times. The rearrangement uses TRBV7-2 and TRBJ1-2; no reliable D call. Trimming stripped 5 bases from V and 7 bases from J, with 14 bases between. Looked up from germline, CDR1 is SGHTA and CDR2 is FQGNSA. The length of the CDR3 is 13 residues. DNA for the CDR3: TGTGCCAGCAGCCGAAAGGCGAACCCTGGCTACACCTTC. Translation: CASSRKANPGYTF.

There are many counts of this clonotype. The chain joins TRBV10-3 to TRBJ2-7, with D unclear. Trimming pared 3 bases from V and 2 bases from J, leaving 8 bases between. Germline V gives CDR1 ENHRY, CDR2 SYGVKD. The CDR3 length is 13 residues. Written as DNA, the CDR3 is TGTGCCATCAGTGATTCGGTTACCTACGAGCAGTACTTC. Amino acid sequence: CAISDSVTYEQYF.

J is TRBJ1-1 and V is TRBV7-9, with a weak D call TRBD1 (5 bases). V dropped 4 bases and J dropped 6 bases, with 15 bases sitting between them. The CDR3 contains 14 residues. Germline CDR1 and CDR2: SEHNR and FQNEAQ (reference sequence). The CDR3 DNA sequence: TGTGCCAGCAGCTCGTCAACCAGGGAGTCTGAAGCTTTCTTT. Its translation: CASSSSTRESEAFF.

This clonotype appeared many times. The V call is TRBV5-1, the J call TRBJ1-1; tentative D call: TRBD1 (6 bases). The CDR3 is made up of 16 amino acids. Germline V gene lookup returns CDR1 SGHRS and CDR2 YFSETQ. Deletions cut 0 bases from V and 0 bases from J, with 12 bases between. The DNA of the CDR3 is TGCGCCAGCAGCTTGGGACAGGCAACCCTGAACACTGAAGCTTTCTTT. It is translated as CASSLGQATLNTEAFF.

This chain links TRBV6-1 with TRBJ2-5, with TRBD2 matching over 9 bases. Germline CDR1 MNHNS, CDR2 SASEGT. The CDR3 runs 15 residues. V lost 1 base, J lost 2 bases, and 2 bases stayed unmatched. The DNA of the CDR3 is TGTGCCAGCAGTGAAGAAGCGGGGGGTCAAGAGACCCAGTACTTC. It codes for CASSEEAGGQETQYF.

This clonotype was counted at least ten times. The chain links TRBV13 to TRBJ2-7; 7 bases line up with TRBD2. Trimming removed 5 bases from V and 1 base from J; junction bases left unmatched: 2. This CDR3 has 13 amino acids. Germline CDR1 PRHDT, CDR2 FYEKMQ (reference sequence). DNA for the CDR3: TGTGCCAGCAGCCCCGGGAGGTCCTACGAGCAGTACGTC. It is translated as CASSPGRSYEQYV.

The table lists this clonotype with a few counts. The rearrangement links TRBV12-3 or TRBV12-4 to TRBJ1-1, with D possibly TRBD1 on 5 matching bases. This CDR3 spans 13 amino acids. Trimming took 6 bases from V and 3 from J, leaving 11 bases between them. Here the CDR3 reads CASRLDTDTEAFF. The CDR3 DNA reads as TGTGCCAGCAGGTTGGACACGGACACTGAAGCTTTCTTT.

This clonotype was found a few times. The gene calls are TRBV27 and TRBJ2-3; D perhaps matches TRBD1 (5 bases). Germline V gene sequence: CDR1 MNHEY, CDR2 SMNVEV (reference sequence). The CDR3 consists of 14 residues. With 2 bases removed from V and 2 bases from J, the gap between germline ends came to 8 bases. The CDR3 nucleotides are TGTGCCAGCAGTTTAGACAGCCCCACAGATACGCAGTATTTT. Translating gives CASSLDSPTDTQYF.

This clonotype was found a few times. V and J are TRBV12-3 or TRBV12-4 and TRBJ2-2; 7 bases match TRBD1. The CDR3 consists of 13 residues. Trimming took 8 bases from V and 6 from J; bases not matched to a gene: 6. The CDR3 spells CASARGFSGELFF. The CDR3 region has the DNA TGTGCCAGCGCCAGGGGGTTTTCCGGGGAGCTGTTTTTT.

Many counts were recorded for this clonotype. The chain has TRBV29-1 and TRBJ1-2, with D maybe TRBD1 (6 bases). CDR3 size: 14 residues. Looked up from germline, CDR1 is SQVTM and CDR2 is ANQGSEA. V was shortened by 8 bases and J by 0 bases, with 16 bases between the two germline ends. In DNA, the CDR3 is TGCAGCTTCCCGGGACACAAAGCTAACTATGGCTACACCTTC. Residues: CSFPGHKANYGYTF.

This clonotype was picked up many times. The chain combines TRBV5-1 with TRBJ1-4, with TRBD1 as a possible D gene (5 bases). Germline CDR1 reads SGHRS; CDR2 reads YFSETQ. V lost 0 bases to trimming and J lost 6 bases, with 12 bases between them. The CDR3 sequence is 15 residues long. CDR3 amino acids: CASSLEGREDEKLFF. The DNA for the CDR3 is TGCGCCAGCAGCTTGGAAGGCAGGGAGGATGAAAAACTGTTTTTT.

The chain is built from TRBV6-5 and TRBJ2-7; D not resolved. V was cut by 0 bases and J by 3 bases, with 12 bases left in between. CDR1 and CDR2 (germline): MNHEY, SVGAGI. The CDR3 has 15 residues. The CDR3 DNA reads TGTGCCAGCAGTTACTCGGAAAGACCATACTACGAGCAGTACGTC. Amino acid sequence: CASSYSERPYYEQYV.

This clonotype was counted between two and nine times. The chain carries TRBV12-3 or TRBV12-4 and TRBJ1-1; D is ambiguous. The CDR3 consists of 15 residues. Trimming took off 5 bases at V and 1 base at J, with 14 bases between the two ends. As DNA, the CDR3 is TGTGCCAGCAGTCCCGCCGGCAGGAGGAACACTGAAGCTTTCTTT. It specifies CASSPAGRRNTEAFF.

The CDR3 is CASNPSRRGQTGELFF. The CDR3 DNA sequence: TGTGCCAGCAATCCCTCCCGCAGGGGGCAAACCGGGGAGCTGTTTTTT. V and J are TRBV6-1 and TRBJ2-2; 8 positions match TRBD1. After removal of 7 bases from V and 5 bases from J, the junction contained 12 bases not matched to a gene. CDR1 MNHNS and CDR2 SASEGT come from the germline V gene. CDR3 length: 16 amino acids.

Only a few counts were recorded for this clonotype. The chain has TRBV28 and TRBJ2-3; D call uncertain. V lost 2 bases and J lost 6, with 12 bases in between. CDR3 length: 14 amino acids. Germline V gives CDR1 MDHEN, CDR2 SYDVKM. CDR3 protein: CASSLVRVPDTQYF. CDR3 DNA sequence: TGTGCCAGCAGTTTAGTCCGGGTACCCGATACGCAGTATTTT. The full variable domain, in which reference TRBV28 and TRBJ2-3 provide the parts outside the CDR3, is DVKVTQSSRYLVKRTGEKVFLECVQDMDHENMFWYRQDPGLGLRLIYFSYDVKMKEKGDIPEGYSVSREKKERFSLILESASTNQTSMYLCASSLVRVPDTQYFGPGTRLTVL.

In this sample, this clonotype turned up many times. This chain connects TRBV4-1 to TRBJ1-2; D ambiguous. Trimming removed 4 bases from V and 1 base from J, with 16 bases in between. Looked up from germline, CDR1 is MGHRA and CDR2 is YSYEKL. This CDR3 spans 16 amino acids. The CDR3 DNA follows: TGCGCCAGCAGCCCCCCGGCCAGCCTACTTAACTATGGCTACACCTTC. Protein product: CASSPPASLLNYGYTF.

This CDR3 reads CSFWGGLDLSTDTQYF. CDR3 nucleotides: TGCAGCTTCTGGGGAGGACTGGACCTCTCCACAGATACGCAGTATTTT. This chain connects TRBV29-1 to TRBJ2-3, with a weak D call TRBD2 (6 bases). Between the trimmed V and J ends, which lost 8 bases and 2 bases, there was a span of 23 bases. Looked up from germline, CDR1 is SQVTM and CDR2 is ANQGSEA. The CDR3 covers 16 residues.

This clonotype occurred many times. The genes are TRBV28 and TRBJ2-1, with D tentatively TRBD2 (7 bases). Per germline, CDR1 MDHEN and CDR2 SYDVKM. The germline V and J ends were trimmed by 8 bases and 6 bases, with 23 bases remaining between them. The CDR3 totals 16 residues. In DNA, the CDR3 is TGTGCCAGCTTACCCTTCGTCGGGGGGCATGGCAATGAGCAGTTCTTC. Amino acid sequence: CASLPFVGGHGNEQFF.

This chain joins TRBV7-2 and TRBJ2-1; 7 nucleotides match TRBD1. The length of the CDR3 is 15 residues. V shed 4 bases and J 7 bases; nucleotides not matched to a gene: 10. CDR1 and CDR2 (germline): SGHTA, FQGNSA. The CDR3 region is CASSSQRGPGNEQFF. Written as DNA, the CDR3 is TGTGCCAGCAGCTCTCAGAGGGGGCCCGGAAATGAGCAGTTCTTC.

The table lists this clonotype with many counts. V is TRBV20-1 and J is TRBJ1-5; 10 bases map to TRBD1. The CDR3 loop spans 14 amino acids. V lost 5 bases and J lost 6; bases outside the gene matches: 7. Germline CDR1 reads DFQATT; CDR2 reads SNEGSKA (reference sequence). The CDR3 region has the DNA TGCAGTGCTCGAAAGACAGGGGGCGGTCAGCCCCAGCATTTT. This translates into CSARKTGGGQPQHF.

The gene calls are TRBV10-3 and TRBJ1-6; TRBD1 is a possible D gene (5 bases). V shed 2 bases and J shed 6 bases, with 14 bases lying between them. Germline V CDR1 and CDR2: ENHRY, SYGVKD. This CDR3 is 16 amino acids long. The CDR3 region is CAISEALGTSNSPLHF. CDR3 in DNA: TGTGCCATCAGTGAGGCACTCGGGACCTCTAATTCACCCCTCCACTTT.